The clone carrying this T cell receptor beta chain was seen only a few times. This entry belongs to a study of blood T cells in healthy people across ages. The germline CDR1 and CDR2 sequences are SEHNR and FQNEAQ (reference sequence). The ends were cut back, 2 bases at V and 4 bases at J, with 14 bases in the middle. CDR3 length: 15 residues. The donors, all healthy, were Caucasians living in Russia, aged about 6 to 95. Sample-barcoded 5' priming and a J-beta primer mix drove a second PCR of about 6 to 11 cycles. A template-switch adaptor that had 12 random nucleotides put a tag on each cDNA molecule. TCRdb passed the 5' RACE reads through MiXCR, listing each CDR3 protein once. Of about 580,000 distinct CDR3 sequences in the sample, more than 45% were seen once.

The receptor was isolated from a man at least 80 years old in good health. This chain connects TRBV7-9 to TRBJ1-1; maybe TRBD1 (6 bases). Sequences were obtained from blood. The CDR3 is CASSLLTGAGTEAFF. DNA for the CDR3: TGTGCCAGCAGCTTACTTACGGGGGCAGGCACTGAAGCTTTCTTT.